These 25 T cell receptor beta chains came from one sample sequenced in a study of neoadjuvant anti-PD-1 for oral cavity cancer (dated by TCRdb to the early 2020s). The time point label, read with the paper, signifies: after neoadjuvant nivolumab, at surgical resection. The library was produced with the immunoSEQ multiplex PCR assay. TCRdb carries this immuneACCESS record with in-frame sequences only. Its versions omit some clonotypes, under half of them owing to an unresolved V gene in the studies checked, with the rest unexplained. In all, the sample holds 1,400 to 1,500 clones, and 59% of those were seen once. The top ten hold roughly a sixth of the sample. The sequenced sample was tumor tissue, obtained after nivolumab (anti-PD-1) treatment. These receptor sequences come from a person aged 35-79 years with oral cavity squamous cell carcinoma.

The chain links TRBV6-1 to TRBJ2-5; the D call may be TRBD1 or TRBD2 (7 bases each). In germline, CDR1 is MNHNS, CDR2 SASEGT. The length of the CDR3 is 16 residues. V gave up 2 bases and J gave up 4 bases, with 17 bases separating them. Here the CDR3 DNA reads TGTGCCAGCAGTGAACAAGGGGGCGGGAGAGGAGAGACCCAGTACTTC. Its translation is CASSEQGGGRGETQYF.

J is TRBJ1-2 and V is TRBV7-2; D is uncertain. The CDR3 contains 13 residues. Germline CDR1 and CDR2: SGHTA and FQGNSA. V lost 1 base and J 6 bases, leaving 9 bases between the germline ends. The CDR3 spells CASSLGAGDGYTF. The CDR3 coding sequence is TGTGCCAGCAGCTTAGGGGCCGGGGATGGCTACACCTTC.

This clone was seen only a few times. V and J are TRBV2 and TRBJ2-5; TRBD1 is a possible D gene (5 bases). Germline V gene sequence: CDR1 SNHLY, CDR2 FYNNEI. This CDR3 region has 15 residues. V was trimmed by 7 bases and J by 5 bases, leaving 20 bases between them. The chain's CDR3 is CASTLQDVLAETQYF. As DNA, the CDR3 is TGTGCCAGCACCTTACAGGACGTTTTGGCCGAGACCCAGTACTTC. Filled out from reference TRBV2 and TRBJ2-5, the complete variable domain reads EPEVTQTPSHQVTQMGQEVILRCVPISNHLYFYWYRQILGQKVEFLVSFYNNEISEKSEIFDDQFSVERPDGSNFTLKIRSTKLEDSAMYFCASTLQDVLAETQYFGPGTRLLVL.

The gene calls are TRBV28 and TRBJ2-1; perhaps TRBD2 as D (6 bases). CDR1 MDHEN and CDR2 SYDVKM come from the germline V gene. The CDR3 is 15 amino acids. V was pared by 5 bases and J by 4 bases, with 15 bases between. CDR3 protein: CASSPRREIYNEQFF. Written as DNA, the CDR3 is TGTGCCAGCAGTCCCAGGCGGGAAATTTACAATGAGCAGTTCTTC.

This sequence joins TRBV4-3 and TRBJ2-6; D is uncertain. The V gene lost 4 bases and the J gene lost 2 bases, with 9 bases spanning the gap. The germline CDR1 and CDR2 sequences are LGHNA and YSLEER. The CDR3 consists of 15 residues. The CDR3 nucleotides read TGCGCCAGCAGCCTCCAGACCACTGGGGCCAACGTCCTGACTTTC. Protein sequence: CASSLQTTGANVLTF.

This sequence joins TRBV5-5 and TRBJ2-3, with D hard to call. V lost 4 bases, J lost 6 bases, and 15 bases lay in between. Germline loops: CDR1 SGHKS, CDR2 YYEKEE (reference sequence). The CDR3 loop spans 14 amino acids. CDR3 in DNA: TGTGCCAGCAGCCCCTCTACTGGTGGGGATACGCAGTATTTT. Encoded protein: CASSPSTGGDTQYF.

V and J are TRBV25-1 and TRBJ1-1; TRBD1 agrees at 9 bases. The CDR3 extends over 13 amino acids. The ends lost 6 bases at V and 3 bases at J; junction bases unmatched: 2. From germline, CDR1 is MGHDK and CDR2 SYGVNS. In nucleotides, the CDR3 is TGTGCCAGCAGCGGACAGGGGCACACTGAAGCTTTCTTT. This encodes CASSGQGHTEAFF.

This clone was recorded once. V gene TRBV11-2 combines with J gene TRBJ1-5, with a weak D call TRBD1 (6 bases). Germline CDR1 SGHAT, CDR2 FQNNGV. V was cut by 0 bases and J by 6 bases, with 18 bases left in between. The length of the CDR3 is 17 residues. The CDR3 reads CASSLEFDMGGPQPQHF. The CDR3 nucleotides are TGTGCCAGCAGCTTAGAGTTCGATATGGGGGGCCCTCAGCCCCAGCATTTT.

This clone was counted a single time. The chain couples TRBV9 to TRBJ1-2, with D unresolved. The CDR3 is 17 amino acids. Trimming shortened V by 0 bases and J by 0 bases, and 15 bases separated the two germline ends. Germline V CDR1 and CDR2: SGDLS, YYNGEE. The DNA of the CDR3 is TGTGCCAGCAGCGTAGATAATAGGGAGGAACCTAACTATGGCTACACCTTC. Translated, it gives CASSVDNREEPNYGYTF.

The V gene is TRBV6-1, the J gene TRBJ1-1, with D possibly being TRBD1 (6 bases). V lost 2 bases, J lost 4 bases, and 14 bases lay in between. Germline CDR1 is MNHNS and CDR2 is SASEGT. This CDR3 region has 15 residues. The CDR3 DNA reads TGTGCCAGCAGTGAACGGGTGGGACACCCCACTGAAGCTTTCTTT. Translated, it gives CASSERVGHPTEAFF.

The chain combines TRBV19 with TRBJ1-5; maybe TRBD1 (5 bases). This CDR3 is 14 amino acids long. Germline CDR1 LNHDA, CDR2 SQIVND (reference sequence). CDR3 DNA sequence: TGTTTAGTCCGCCCCAGGGATAGCAATCAGCCCCAGCATTTT. Protein: CLVRPRDSNQPQHF.

The J gene is TRBJ2-1, the V gene TRBV29-1; no definite D call. Germline V CDR1 and CDR2: SQVTM, ANQGSEA. CDR3 size: 15 residues. Trimming cost V 3 bases and J 0 bases, with 12 bases left between them. CDR3 loop: CSVDQANPSYNEQFF. The CDR3 DNA is TGCAGCGTTGATCAAGCGAACCCCTCCTACAATGAGCAGTTCTTC.

The V and J genes are TRBV28 and TRBJ1-2, with no clear D. This CDR3 comprises 11 residues. Trimming took off 5 bases at V and 8 bases at J, with 9 bases between the two ends. Germline CDR1 MDHEN, CDR2 SYDVKM. This chain's CDR3 is CASSTALGYTF. CDR3 DNA: TGTGCCAGCAGTACCGCGTTGGGCTACACCTTC.

The chain recombines TRBV27 with TRBJ2-1; D not certain. Trimming removed 7 bases from V and 8 bases from J, with 15 bases in between. The CDR3 sequence is 13 residues long. The germline CDR1 and CDR2 sequences are MNHEY and SMNVEV (reference sequence). CDR3 protein: CASNPIGNYEQFF. The CDR3 nucleotides are TGTGCCAGCAACCCGATAGGGAATTATGAGCAGTTCTTC.

The chain carries TRBV7-9 and TRBJ1-1; TRBD1 matches 8 bases. Germline V gives CDR1 SEHNR, CDR2 FQNEAQ (reference sequence). The CDR3 has 15 residues. V dropped 1 base and J dropped 7; count of bases not matched to a gene: 8. The DNA of the CDR3 is TGTGCCAGCAGCTTAGACCCGGACAGGGCCCGTGAAGCTTTCTTT. Its protein product is CASSLDPDRAREAFF.

The chain employs TRBV6-5 and TRBJ1-1, with D maybe TRBD1 (6 bases). The CDR3 consists of 13 residues. Germline V gene sequence: CDR1 MNHEY, CDR2 SVGAGI. Trimming pared 6 bases from V and 4 bases from J, leaving 12 bases between. CDR3 protein: CASSLQGGTEAFF. CDR3 in DNA: TGTGCCAGCAGCCTACAGGGTGGCACTGAAGCTTTCTTT.

The chain recombines TRBV2 with TRBJ2-7, with TRBD1 matching over 9 bases. The CDR3 contains 14 residues. In germline, CDR1 is SNHLY, CDR2 FYNNEI. The V gene end was trimmed by 4 bases and the J gene end by 3 bases; junction bases not matched to a gene: 4. The CDR3 coding sequence is TGTGCCAGCAGTGGGCCGGGACAGGGCTACGAGCAGTACTTC. Translation gives CASSGPGQGYEQYF.

The CDR3 DNA is TGTGCCTGGAGCAGAAAGGGACAGGGGGTTCAAATTGGTGAAAAACTGTTTTTT. It encodes CAWSRKGQGVQIGEKLFF. This chain joins TRBV30 and TRBJ1-4, with 11 positions matching TRBD1. The CDR3 runs to 18 residues. Germline loops: CDR1 GTSNPN, CDR2 SVGIG (reference sequence). The junction had 16 bases not matched to a gene; V was cut back by 3 bases and J by 7 bases. The full variable domain, its missing parts supplied by reference TRBV30 and TRBJ1-4, is SQTIHQWPATLVQPVGSPLSLECTVEGTSNPNLYWYRQAAGRGLQLLFYSVGIGQISSEVPQNLSASRPQDRQFILSSKKLLLSDSGFYLCAWSRKGQGVQIGEKLFFGSGTQLSVL.

V is TRBV19 and J is TRBJ2-7; tentative D call: TRBD2 (5 bases). Germline V CDR1 and CDR2: LNHDA, SQIVND (reference sequence). The CDR3 contains 13 residues. The V gene lost 3 bases and the J gene lost 2 bases, with 8 bases spanning the gap. This chain's CDR3 is CASSISETYEQYF. CDR3 sequence (DNA): TGTGCCAGTAGTATTAGCGAGACCTACGAGCAGTACTTC.

The V gene is TRBV4-1, the J gene TRBJ2-7; D may be TRBD1 (5 bases). CDR1 and CDR2 from the germline V gene are MGHRA and YSYEKL. The CDR3 extends over 18 amino acids. V was trimmed by 0 bases and J by 1 base, leaving 19 bases between them. The CDR3 region has the DNA TGCGCCAGCAGCCAAGAGGGGTCCTGGGCAGGGTCGTCCTACGAGCAGTACTTC. Its protein product is CASSQEGSWAGSSYEQYF.

This clone rates as large. This rearrangement joins TRBV19 to TRBJ2-6; 12 bases align to TRBD2. CDR1 is LNHDA, CDR2 SQIVND, per germline (reference sequence). V gave up 6 bases and J gave up 0 bases; unmatched junction bases: 6. The CDR3 covers 18 residues. This chain's CDR3 is CASSLLAGGHSGANVLTF. The CDR3 bases are TGTGCCAGTAGCCTACTAGCGGGGGGACACTCTGGGGCCAACGTCCTGACTTTC.

The V call is TRBV27, the J call TRBJ2-1; 8 nucleotides match TRBD1. Germline V gene sequence: CDR1 MNHEY, CDR2 SMNVEV (reference sequence). The CDR3 covers 21 residues. The V and J ends lost 0 bases and 4 bases, in that order; junction bases with no gene match: 20. The CDR3 loop reads CASSLSPRTGRPVGRYNEQFF. CDR3 nucleotide sequence: TGTGCCAGCAGTTTATCCCCGAGGACAGGGCGACCTGTAGGCCGATACAATGAGCAGTTCTTC.

The rearrangement links TRBV6-5 to TRBJ1-2; D gene ambiguous. The CDR3 is made up of 15 amino acids. Germline V gene data show CDR1 as MNHEY and CDR2 as SVGAGI. The V gene lost 2 bases and the J gene lost 0 bases, with 10 bases spanning the gap. CDR3 bases: TGTGCCAGCAGTTACCTGGACGGCGCTAACTATGGCTACACCTTC. This sequence encodes CASSYLDGANYGYTF.

This clone was counted only a few times. Here the CDR3 reads CASSSSSTAKNIQYF. The CDR3 DNA follows: TGTGCCAGCAGCTCCTCCAGCACAGCCAAAAACATTCAGTACTTC. The rearrangement uses TRBV7-2 and TRBJ2-4; D unresolved. Trimming removed 4 bases from V and 0 bases from J, with 10 bases in between. The CDR3 spans 15 residues. The V gene's germline CDR1 is SGHTA and CDR2 FQGNSA.

The J gene is TRBJ2-2, the V gene TRBV5-4; D is possibly TRBD2 (6 bases). The germline CDR1 and CDR2 sequences are SGHNT and YYREEE (reference sequence). The CDR3 sequence is 14 residues long. V was shortened by 2 bases and J by 4 bases, with 9 bases between the two germline ends. CDR3 loop: CASSFDGSTGELFF. CDR3 nucleotide sequence: TGTGCCAGCAGCTTCGACGGGAGCACCGGGGAGCTGTTTTTT. The whole variable domain, filled in from reference TRBV5-4 and TRBJ2-2, reads ETGVTQSPTHLIKTRGQQVTLRCSSQSGHNTVSWYQQALGQGPQFIFQYYREEENGRGNFPPRFSGLQFPNYSSELNVNALELDDSALYLCASSFDGSTGELFFGEGSRLTVL.